One sample yielded the 6 T cell receptor beta chains listed below, sequenced in a study of CD8+ T cells in alopecia areata. Treatment meaning: oral pan-JAK inhibitor, 5-10 mg twice daily. TCR sequencing used cDNA made by reverse transcription of extracted RNA. Profiled with immunoSEQ multiplex PCR; TCRdb holds only in-frame clones, not every one. The sample has 150,000 to 250,000 clones, 45% to 75% seen once; the top ten hold 3% to 4%. This sample comprised CD4+ T cells sorted from blood, obtained at week 4, from a patient treated with tofacitinib. All receptors derive from a human donor with alopecia areata.

V and J are TRBV18 and TRBJ2-7; the D is unclear. This CDR3 contains 12 residues. The germline V gene encodes CDR1 KGHSH and CDR2 LQKENI. The V end was cut by 5 bases, the J end by 5 bases, with 10 bases between. The CDR3 DNA reads TGTGCCAGCTCAGCCCTGACCGACGAGCAGTACTTC. Protein product: CASSALTDEQYF.

The V call is TRBV9, the J call TRBJ1-2; 9 nucleotides align to TRBD1. V was clipped by 0 bases and J by 6 bases; unmatched bases: 3. The CDR3 has 14 residues. Germline V gene data show CDR1 as SGDLS and CDR2 as YYNGEE. CDR3 in amino acids: CASSVAGQGHGYTF. In DNA form, the CDR3 reads TGTGCCAGCAGCGTAGCAGGACAGGGGCATGGCTACACCTTC.

The chain is built from TRBV7-9 and TRBJ1-5; 7 bases align to TRBD1. The CDR3 loop spans 14 amino acids. CDR1 and CDR2 from the germline V gene are SEHNR and FQNEAQ (reference sequence). J was trimmed by 2 bases and V by 2 bases; bases with no gene match: 0. CDR3 sequence reads: CASSLTGGNQPQHF. CDR3 coding DNA: TGTGCCAGCAGCTTAACAGGGGGCAATCAGCCCCAGCATTTT.

The rearrangement joins TRBV5-4 to TRBJ1-1; D unresolved. The CDR3 has 12 amino acids. Germline loops: CDR1 SGHNT, CDR2 YYREEE (reference sequence). V shed 4 bases and J shed 7 bases, with 11 bases lying between them. CDR3 coding DNA: TGTGCCAGCAGCCGGACCCTTGATGAAGCTTTCTTT. Residues: CASSRTLDEAFF. Based on the CDR3 plus reference TRBV5-4 and TRBJ1-1, the full variable domain is ETGVTQSPTHLIKTRGQQVTLRCSSQSGHNTVSWYQQALGQGPQFIFQYYREEENGRGNFPPRFSGLQFPNYSSELNVNALELDDSALYLCASSRTLDEAFFGQGTRLTVV.

The J gene is TRBJ2-7, the V gene TRBV23-1, with D possibly being TRBD2 (6 bases). TRBV23-1 is identified as an open reading frame with a role that is uncertain. The CDR3 is 17 amino acids. Between the trimmed V and J ends, which lost 3 bases and 6 bases, there was a span of 24 bases. The CDR3 DNA sequence: TGCGCCAGCAGTCACCGGCCGTCCCGGGCGGGGATGTGCGAGCAGTACTTC. Its protein is CASSHRPSRAGMCEQYF.

Comments on this clone: Relative to the germline gene, one junction end is altered; a read error may explain this. This chain connects TRBV29-1 to TRBJ1-2, with a weak D call TRBD1 (6 bases). The CDR3 consists of 15 residues. The V gene's germline CDR1 is SQVTM and CDR2 ANQGSEA. The CDR3 DNA is TGCGGCGTCGACGGGGAGGGGGGCCCGAGGGATGGCTACACCTTC. Translated: CGVDGEGGPRDGYTF.